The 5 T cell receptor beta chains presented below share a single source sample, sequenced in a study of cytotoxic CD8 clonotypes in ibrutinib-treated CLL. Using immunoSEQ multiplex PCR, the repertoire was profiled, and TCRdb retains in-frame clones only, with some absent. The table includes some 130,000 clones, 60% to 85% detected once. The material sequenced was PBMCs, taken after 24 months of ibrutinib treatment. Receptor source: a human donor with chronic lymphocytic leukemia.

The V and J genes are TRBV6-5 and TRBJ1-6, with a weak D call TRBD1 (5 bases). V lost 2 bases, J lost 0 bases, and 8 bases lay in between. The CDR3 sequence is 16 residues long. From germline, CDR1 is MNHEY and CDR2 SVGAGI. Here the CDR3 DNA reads TGTGCCAGCAGTTACAGGGGCAGCTCCTATAATTCACCCCTCCACTTT. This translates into CASSYRGSSYNSPLHF.

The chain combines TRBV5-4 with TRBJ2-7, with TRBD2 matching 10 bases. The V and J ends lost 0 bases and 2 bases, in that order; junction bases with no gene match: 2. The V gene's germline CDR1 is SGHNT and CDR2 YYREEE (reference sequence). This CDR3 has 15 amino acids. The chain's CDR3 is CASSLAGLAAYEQYF. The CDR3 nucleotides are TGTGCCAGCAGCTTGGCCGGACTAGCGGCCTACGAGCAGTACTTC.

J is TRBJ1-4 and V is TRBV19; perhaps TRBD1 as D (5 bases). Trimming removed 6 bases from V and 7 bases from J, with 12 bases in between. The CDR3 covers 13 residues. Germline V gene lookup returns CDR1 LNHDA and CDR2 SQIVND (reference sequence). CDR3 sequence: CASSVTVGEKLFF. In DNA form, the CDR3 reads TGTGCCAGTAGCGTGACAGTGGGTGAAAAACTGTTTTTT.

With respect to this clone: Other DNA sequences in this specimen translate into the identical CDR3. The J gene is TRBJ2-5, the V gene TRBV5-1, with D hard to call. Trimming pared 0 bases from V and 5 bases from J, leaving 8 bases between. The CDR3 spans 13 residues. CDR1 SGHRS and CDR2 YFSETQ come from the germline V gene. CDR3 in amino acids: CASSLGGYETQYF. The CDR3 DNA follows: TGCGCCAGCAGCTTGGGGGGTTACGAGACCCAGTACTTC.

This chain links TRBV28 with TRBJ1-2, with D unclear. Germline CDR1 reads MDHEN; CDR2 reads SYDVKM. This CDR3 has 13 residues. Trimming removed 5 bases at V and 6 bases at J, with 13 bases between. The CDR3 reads CASSPPGPDGYTF. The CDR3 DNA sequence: TGTGCCAGCAGTCCCCCCGGGCCGGATGGCTACACCTTC.